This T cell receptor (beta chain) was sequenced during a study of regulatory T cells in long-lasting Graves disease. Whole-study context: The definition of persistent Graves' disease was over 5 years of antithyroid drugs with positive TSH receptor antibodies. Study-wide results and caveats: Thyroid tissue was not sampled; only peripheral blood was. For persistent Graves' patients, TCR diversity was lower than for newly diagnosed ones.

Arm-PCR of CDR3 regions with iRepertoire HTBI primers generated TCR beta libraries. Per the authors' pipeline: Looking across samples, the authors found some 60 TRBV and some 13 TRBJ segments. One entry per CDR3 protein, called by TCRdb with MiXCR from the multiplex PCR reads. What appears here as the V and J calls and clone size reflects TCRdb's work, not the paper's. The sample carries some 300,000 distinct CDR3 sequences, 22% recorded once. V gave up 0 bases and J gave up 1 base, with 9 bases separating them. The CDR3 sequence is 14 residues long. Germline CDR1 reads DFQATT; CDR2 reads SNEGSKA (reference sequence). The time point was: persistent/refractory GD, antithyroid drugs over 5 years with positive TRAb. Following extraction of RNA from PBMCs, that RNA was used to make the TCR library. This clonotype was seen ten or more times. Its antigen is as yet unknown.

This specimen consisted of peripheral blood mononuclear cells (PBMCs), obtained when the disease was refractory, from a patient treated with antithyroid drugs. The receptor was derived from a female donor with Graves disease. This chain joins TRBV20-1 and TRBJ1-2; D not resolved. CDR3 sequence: CSAREGWVNYGYTF. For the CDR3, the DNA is TGCAGTGCTAGAGAAGGCTGGGTTAACTATGGCTACACCTTC.